The clone carrying this T cell receptor (beta chain) was picked up a small number of times. The antigen is undetermined. TCRdb's table, derived via immunoSEQ multiplex PCR, lists solely in-frame clones and lacks some. The repertoire has some 30,000 clones, 70% to 90% of them found once; the top ten carry 2.5%. The sample belongs to a study of a mutant IDH1 vaccine in newly diagnosed glioma. At the level of the study: Eight vaccine doses were administered to patients at weeks 1, 3, 5, 7, 11, 15, 19 and 23. Earlier therapy was either radiotherapy, temozolomide, or both, and most got both. The start of vaccination came 4-6 weeks after radiotherapy alone, or with temozolomide cycles.

V lost 4 bases and J lost 7; bases outside the gene matches: 7. The CDR3 is 15 amino acids. Per germline, CDR1 KGHSH and CDR2 LQKENI. Findings and limits, study-wide: Patients mounted vaccine-induced immune responses in roughly 93% of cases.

Sample time point: week 23, last vaccination. Every vaccine dose comprised 300 ug of mutant IDH1 20-mer peptide plus topical imiquimod. The source is a middle-aged man with glioma. The chain recombines TRBV18 with TRBJ2-2; 9 bases map to TRBD1. The material was PBMCs, obtained from a glioma patient whose treatment included an IDH1 peptide vaccine. This chain's CDR3 is CASSLQGATGGELFF. DNA for the CDR3: TGTGCCAGCTCACTACAGGGGGCGACAGGCGGGGAGCTGTTTTTT.